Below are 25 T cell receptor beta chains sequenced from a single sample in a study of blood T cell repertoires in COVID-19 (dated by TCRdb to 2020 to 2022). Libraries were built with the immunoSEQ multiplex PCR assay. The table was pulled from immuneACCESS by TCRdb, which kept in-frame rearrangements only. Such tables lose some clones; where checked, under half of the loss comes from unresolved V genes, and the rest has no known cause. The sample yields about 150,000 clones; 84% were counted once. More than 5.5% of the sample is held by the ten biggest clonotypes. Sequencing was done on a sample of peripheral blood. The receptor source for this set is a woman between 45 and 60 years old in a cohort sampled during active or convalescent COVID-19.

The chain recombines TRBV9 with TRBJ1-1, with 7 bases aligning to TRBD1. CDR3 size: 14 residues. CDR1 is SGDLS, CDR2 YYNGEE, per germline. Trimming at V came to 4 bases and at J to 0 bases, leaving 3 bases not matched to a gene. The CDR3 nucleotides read TGTGCCAGCAGCCTCGGACAGGTGAACACTGAAGCTTTCTTT. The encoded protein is CASSLGQVNTEAFF.

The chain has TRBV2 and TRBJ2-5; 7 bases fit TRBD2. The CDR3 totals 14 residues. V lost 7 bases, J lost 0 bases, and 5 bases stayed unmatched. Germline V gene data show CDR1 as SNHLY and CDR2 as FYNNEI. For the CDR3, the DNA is TGTGCCAGCACCGGGACTACCTACCAAGAGACCCAGTACTTC. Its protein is CASTGTTYQETQYF.

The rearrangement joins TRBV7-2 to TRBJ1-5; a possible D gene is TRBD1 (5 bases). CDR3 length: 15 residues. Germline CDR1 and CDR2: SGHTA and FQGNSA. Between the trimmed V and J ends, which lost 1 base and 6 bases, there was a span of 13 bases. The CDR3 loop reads CASSLGAAGFQPQHF. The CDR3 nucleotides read TGTGCCAGCAGCTTAGGTGCGGCAGGGTTTCAGCCCCAGCATTTT.

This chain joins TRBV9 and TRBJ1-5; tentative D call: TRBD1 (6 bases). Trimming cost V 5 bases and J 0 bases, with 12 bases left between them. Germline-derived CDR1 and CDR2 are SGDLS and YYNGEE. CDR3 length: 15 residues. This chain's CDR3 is CASSADRSSNQPQHF. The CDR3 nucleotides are TGTGCCAGCAGTGCCGACAGGTCTAGCAATCAGCCCCAGCATTTT.

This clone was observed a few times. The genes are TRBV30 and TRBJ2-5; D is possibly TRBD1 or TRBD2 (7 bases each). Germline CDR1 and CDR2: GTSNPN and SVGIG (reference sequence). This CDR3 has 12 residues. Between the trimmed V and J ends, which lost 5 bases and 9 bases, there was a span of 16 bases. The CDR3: CAWGEGARAQYF. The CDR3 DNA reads TGTGCCTGGGGGGAGGGGGCAAGGGCCCAGTACTTC.

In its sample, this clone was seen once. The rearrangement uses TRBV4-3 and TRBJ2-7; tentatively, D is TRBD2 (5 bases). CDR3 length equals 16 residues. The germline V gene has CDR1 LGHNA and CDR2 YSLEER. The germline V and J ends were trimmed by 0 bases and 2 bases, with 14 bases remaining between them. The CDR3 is CASSQDRLAWAYEQYF. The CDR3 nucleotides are TGCGCCAGCAGCCAAGATCGGCTAGCCTGGGCCTACGAGCAGTACTTC.

CDR3 nucleotide sequence: TGCGCCAGCAGCTTGTCAGGTCGGCAGAACACTGAAGCTTTCTTT. Encoded protein: CASSLSGRQNTEAFF. This chain links TRBV5-1 with TRBJ1-1; unclear D gene. The V gene lost 1 base and the J gene lost 1 base, with 11 bases spanning the gap. CDR1 and CDR2 from the germline V gene are SGHRS and YFSETQ. The CDR3 covers 15 residues.

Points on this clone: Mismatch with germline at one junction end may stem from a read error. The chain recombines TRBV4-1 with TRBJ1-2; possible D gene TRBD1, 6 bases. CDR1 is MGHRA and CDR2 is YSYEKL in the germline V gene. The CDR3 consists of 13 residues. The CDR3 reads CASSQVGQNGGSF. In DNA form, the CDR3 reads TGCGCCAGCAGCCAAGTTGGACAGAACGGTGGTTCCTTC.

This chain's CDR3 is CASSRNRVANSPLHF. The DNA for the CDR3 is TGTGCCAGCAGTCGAAACAGGGTAGCTAATTCACCCCTCCACTTT. The rearrangement uses TRBV7-2 and TRBJ1-6, with D maybe TRBD1 (6 bases). CDR1 is SGHTA and CDR2 is FQGNSA in the germline V gene. V was cut by 6 bases and J by 6 bases, with 15 bases left in between. The CDR3 has 15 residues. Drawing the rest from reference TRBV7-2 and TRBJ1-6, the complete variable domain is GAGVSQSPSNKVTEKGKDVELRCDPISGHTALYWYRQSLGQGLEFLIYFQGNSAPDKSGLPSDRFSAERTGGSVSTLTIQRTQQEDSAVYLCASSRNRVANSPLHFGNGTRLTVT.

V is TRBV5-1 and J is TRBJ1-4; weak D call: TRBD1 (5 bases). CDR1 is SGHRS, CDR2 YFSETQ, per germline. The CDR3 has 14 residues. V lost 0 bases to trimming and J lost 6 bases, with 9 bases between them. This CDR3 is CASSLVVGDEKLFF. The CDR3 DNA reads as TGCGCCAGCAGCTTGGTGGTAGGGGATGAAAAACTGTTTTTT.

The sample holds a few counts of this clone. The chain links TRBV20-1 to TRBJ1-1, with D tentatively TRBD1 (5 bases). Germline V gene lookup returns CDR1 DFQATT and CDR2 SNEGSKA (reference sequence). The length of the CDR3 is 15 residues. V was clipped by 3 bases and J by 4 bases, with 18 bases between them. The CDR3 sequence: CSASKPGGEGTEAFF. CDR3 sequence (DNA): TGCAGTGCTAGTAAACCCGGGGGGGAAGGCACTGAAGCTTTCTTT.

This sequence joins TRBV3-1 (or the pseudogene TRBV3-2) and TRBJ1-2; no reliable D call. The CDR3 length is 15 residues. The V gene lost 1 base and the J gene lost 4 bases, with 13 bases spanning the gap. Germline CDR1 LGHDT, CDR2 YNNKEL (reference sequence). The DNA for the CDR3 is TGTGCCAGCAGCCAAGCGGCTATGGAGTCCTATGGCTACACCTTC. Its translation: CASSQAAMESYGYTF.

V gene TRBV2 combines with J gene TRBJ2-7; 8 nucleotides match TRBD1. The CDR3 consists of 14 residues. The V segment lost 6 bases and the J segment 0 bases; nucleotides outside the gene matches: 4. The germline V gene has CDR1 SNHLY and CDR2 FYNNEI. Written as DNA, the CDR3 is TGTGCCAGCAGGACCGGGACAGGCTCCTACGAGCAGTACTTC. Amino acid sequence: CASRTGTGSYEQYF.

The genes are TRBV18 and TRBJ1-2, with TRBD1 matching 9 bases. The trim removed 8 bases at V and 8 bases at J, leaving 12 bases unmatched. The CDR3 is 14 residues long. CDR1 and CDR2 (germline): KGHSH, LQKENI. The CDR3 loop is CASTIGTGRNGYTF. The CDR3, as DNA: TGTGCCAGCACCATCGGGACAGGGAGGAACGGCTACACCTTC.

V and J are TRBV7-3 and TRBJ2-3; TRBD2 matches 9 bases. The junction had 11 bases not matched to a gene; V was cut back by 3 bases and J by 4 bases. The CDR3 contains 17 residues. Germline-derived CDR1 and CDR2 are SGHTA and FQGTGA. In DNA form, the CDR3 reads TGTGCCAGCAGCTTTCTCGGTAGCGGGGGAGGCGCAGATACGCAGTATTTT. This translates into CASSFLGSGGGADTQYF.

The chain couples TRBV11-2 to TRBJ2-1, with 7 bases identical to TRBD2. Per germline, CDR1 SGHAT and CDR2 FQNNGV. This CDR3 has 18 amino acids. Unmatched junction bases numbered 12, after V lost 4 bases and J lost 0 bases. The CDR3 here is CASSSPRGEKSSYNEQFF. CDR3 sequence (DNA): TGTGCCAGCAGCTCCCCCCGGGGGGAAAAGAGCTCCTACAATGAGCAGTTCTTC. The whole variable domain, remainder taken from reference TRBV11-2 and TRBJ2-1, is EAGVAQSPRYKIIEKRQSVAFWCNPISGHATLYWYQQILGQGPKLLIQFQNNGVVDDSQLPKDRFSAERLKGVDSTLKIQPAKLEDSAVYLCASSSPRGEKSSYNEQFFGPGTRLTVL.

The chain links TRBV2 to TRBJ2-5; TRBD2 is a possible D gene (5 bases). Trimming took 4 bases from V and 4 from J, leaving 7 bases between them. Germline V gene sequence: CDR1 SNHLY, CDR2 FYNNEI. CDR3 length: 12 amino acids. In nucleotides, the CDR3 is TGTGCCAGCAGTGCGAGGGTAGAGACCCAGTACTTC. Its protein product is CASSARVETQYF. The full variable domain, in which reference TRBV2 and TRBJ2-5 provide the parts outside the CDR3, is EPEVTQTPSHQVTQMGQEVILRCVPISNHLYFYWYRQILGQKVEFLVSFYNNEISEKSEIFDDQFSVERPDGSNFTLKIRSTKLEDSAMYFCASSARVETQYFGPGTRLLVL.

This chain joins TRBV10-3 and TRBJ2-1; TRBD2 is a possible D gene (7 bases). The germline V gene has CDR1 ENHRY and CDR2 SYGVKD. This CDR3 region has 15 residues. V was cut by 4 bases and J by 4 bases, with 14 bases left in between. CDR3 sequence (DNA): TGTGCCATCAGTGGATCGGGGGGCCAATACAATGAGCAGTTCTTC. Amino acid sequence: CAISGSGGQYNEQFF.

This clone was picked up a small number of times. CDR3 nucleotide sequence: TGTGCCAGCACCCCTCGGACCGGACAGGGTTGGACTGAAGCTTTCTTT. Translation gives CASTPRTGQGWTEAFF. The rearrangement joins TRBV7-8 to TRBJ1-1; 8 bases are a match to TRBD1. CDR3 length: 16 amino acids. Germline CDR1 and CDR2: SGHVS and FQNEAQ. With V trimmed by 7 bases and J by 5 bases, 15 bases remained unmatched.

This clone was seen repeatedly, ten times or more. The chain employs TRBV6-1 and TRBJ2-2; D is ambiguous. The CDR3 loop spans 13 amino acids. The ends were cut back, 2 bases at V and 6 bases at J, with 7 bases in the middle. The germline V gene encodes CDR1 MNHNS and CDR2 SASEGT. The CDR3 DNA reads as TGTGCCAGCAGTGAACTCGTATCCGGGGAGCTGTTTTTT. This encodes CASSELVSGELFF.

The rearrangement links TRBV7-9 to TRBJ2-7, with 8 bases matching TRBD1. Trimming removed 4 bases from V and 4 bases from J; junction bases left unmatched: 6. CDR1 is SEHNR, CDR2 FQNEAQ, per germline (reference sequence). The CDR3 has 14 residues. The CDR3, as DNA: TGTGCCAGCAGCTCAGGGACAGGTCCTTACGAGCAGTACTTC. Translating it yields CASSSGTGPYEQYF.

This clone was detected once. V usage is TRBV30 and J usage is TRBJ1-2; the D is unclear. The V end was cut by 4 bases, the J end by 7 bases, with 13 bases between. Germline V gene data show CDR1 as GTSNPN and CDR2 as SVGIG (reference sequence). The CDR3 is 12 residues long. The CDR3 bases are TGTGCCTGGACTCTCCTCGGTGGTGGCTACACCTTC. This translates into CAWTLLGGGYTF.

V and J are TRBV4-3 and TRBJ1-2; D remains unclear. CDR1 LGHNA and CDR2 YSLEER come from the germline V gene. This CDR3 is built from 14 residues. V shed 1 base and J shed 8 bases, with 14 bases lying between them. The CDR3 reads CASSQAFRDGGYTF. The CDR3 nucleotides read TGCGCCAGCAGCCAAGCGTTTCGGGATGGGGGCTACACCTTC.

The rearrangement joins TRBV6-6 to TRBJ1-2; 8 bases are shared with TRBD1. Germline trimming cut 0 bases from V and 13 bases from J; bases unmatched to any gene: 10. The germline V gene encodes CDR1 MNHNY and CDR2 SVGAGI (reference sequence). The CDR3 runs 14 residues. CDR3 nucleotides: TGTGCCAGCAGTTACTCGAGGGGACAGGCCGATAGCACCTTC. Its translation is CASSYSRGQADSTF.

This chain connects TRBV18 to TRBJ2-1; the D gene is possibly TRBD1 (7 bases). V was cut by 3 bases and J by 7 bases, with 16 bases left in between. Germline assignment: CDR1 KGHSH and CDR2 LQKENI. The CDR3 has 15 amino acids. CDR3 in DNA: TGTGCCAGCTCACCGGCCATGACAGGGAGGAATGAGCAGTTCTTC. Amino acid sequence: CASSPAMTGRNEQFF.